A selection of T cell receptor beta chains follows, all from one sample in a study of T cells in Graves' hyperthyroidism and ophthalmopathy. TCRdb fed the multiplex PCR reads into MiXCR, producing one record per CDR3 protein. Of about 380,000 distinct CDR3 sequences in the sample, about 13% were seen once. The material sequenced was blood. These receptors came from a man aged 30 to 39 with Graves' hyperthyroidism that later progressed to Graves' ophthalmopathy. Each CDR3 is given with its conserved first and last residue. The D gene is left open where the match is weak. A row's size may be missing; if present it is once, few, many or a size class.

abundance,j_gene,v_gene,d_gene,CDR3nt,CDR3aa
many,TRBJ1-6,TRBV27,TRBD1,TGTGCCAGCAGTCATCGACAGGGTGGAGTAGGGAGTTCACCCCTCCACTTT,CASSHRQGGVGSSPLHF
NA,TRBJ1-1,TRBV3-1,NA,TGTGCCAGCAGCCTATGGGAGGGGGTTGGTCGGAACACTGAAGCTTTCTTT,CASSLWEGVGRNTEAFF
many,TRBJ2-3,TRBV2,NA,TGTGCCAGCAGTGAACTTGAGGTGGCCTTCACAGATACGCAGTATTTT,CASSELEVAFTDTQYF
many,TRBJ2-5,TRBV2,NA,TGTGCCAGCACCTTAGGACAGTCGGGGGCCCAGTACTTC,CASTLGQSGAQYF
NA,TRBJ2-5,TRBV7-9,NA,TGTGCCAGCAGCTTCCGGGCGCAAGAGACCCAGTACTTC,CASSFRAQETQYF
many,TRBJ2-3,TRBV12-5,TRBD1,TGTGCTAGTGGTTTGGGGACAGGGTCTTACGATACGCAGTATTTT,CASGLGTGSYDTQYF
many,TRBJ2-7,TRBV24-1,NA,TGTGTTCCACCTCCGGTCTCCTACGAGCAGTACTTC,CVPPPVSYEQYF
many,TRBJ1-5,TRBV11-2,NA,TGTGCCAGCAGCTTAGACAGCCCTAGCAATCAGCCCCAGCATTTT,CASSLDSPSNQPQHF
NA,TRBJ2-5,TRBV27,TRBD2,TGTGCCAGCAGTTTACTCGCGGGGGGTCCCACGGCTCTATCCGAGACCCAGTACTTC,CASSLLAGGPTALSETQYF
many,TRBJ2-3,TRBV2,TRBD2,TGTGCCAGCAGTGAAAGGGCTAGCGGGGGGGCCAGCACAGATACGCAGTATTTT,CASSERASGGASTDTQYF
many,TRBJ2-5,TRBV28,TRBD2,TGTGCCAGCAGTTCCCCCGGGGGGGCGCAAGAGACCCAGTACTTC,CASSSPGGAQETQYF
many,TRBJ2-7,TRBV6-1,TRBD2,TGTGCCACCCACCCCGGGACTAGTAGGCCCTACGAGCAGTACTTC,CATHPGTSRPYEQYF
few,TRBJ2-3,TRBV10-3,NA,TGTGCCATCGGGCTAAGCACAGATACGCAGTATTTT,CAIGLSTDTQYF
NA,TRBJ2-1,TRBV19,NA,TGTGCCAGTAGCAACTACAGGGAATCGATTATCAATGAGCAGTTCTTC,CASSNYRESIINEQFF
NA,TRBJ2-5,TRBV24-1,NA,TGTGCCACCAGTGATTTACTAGCCGAGACCCAGTACTTC,CATSDLLAETQYF
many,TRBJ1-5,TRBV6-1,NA,TGTGCCAGCAGTGAAAGGGGGTGGGGGGATCAGCCCCAGCATTTT,CASSERGWGDQPQHF
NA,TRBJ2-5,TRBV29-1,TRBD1,TGCAGCGTTGATGTGGGACAGGGTGTTTCAGAGACCCAGTACTTC,CSVDVGQGVSETQYF
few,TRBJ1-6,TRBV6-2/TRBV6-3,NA,TGTGCCAGCAGTGAGGTCGGGTCCTATAATTCACCCCTCCACTTT,CASSEVGSYNSPLHF
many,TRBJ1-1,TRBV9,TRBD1,TGTGCCAGCAGCGAGAGGGGACAGGTCCTGAACACTGAAGCTTTCTTT,CASSERGQVLNTEAFF
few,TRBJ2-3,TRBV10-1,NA,TGCGCCAGCAGTGATTTTTATCGGGAGCCCACAGATACGCAGTATTTT,CASSDFYREPTDTQYF
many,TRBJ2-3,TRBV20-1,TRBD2,TGCAGTGCTAGGACTAGCGCTAGCACAGATACGCAGTATTTT,CSARTSASTDTQYF
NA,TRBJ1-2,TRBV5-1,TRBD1,TGCGCCAGCAGCTCCGACAGGGGGAACTATGGCTACACCTTC,CASSSDRGNYGYTF
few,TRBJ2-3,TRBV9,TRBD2,TGTGCCAGCAGCGTAGGGGATAGCGGGTCGACAGATACGCAGTATTTT,CASSVGDSGSTDTQYF
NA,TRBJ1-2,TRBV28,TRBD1,TGTGCCAGCAGTTTTGGGACAGGGGCCCGGGAAGGCTACACCTTC,CASSFGTGAREGYTF
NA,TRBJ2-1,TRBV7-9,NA,TGTGCCAGCACCACAGGGCCGAGCTCCTACAATGAGCAGTTCTTC,CASTTGPSSYNEQFF
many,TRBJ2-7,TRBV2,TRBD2,TGTGCCAGCAGCTACACCGGCCTAGCGGAGAGTTCCTACGAGCAGTACTTC,CASSYTGLAESSYEQYF
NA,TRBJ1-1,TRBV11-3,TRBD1,TGTGCCGGCAGCTTAGTAAGACAGGGGACCACTGAAGCTTTCTTT,CAGSLVRQGTTEAFF
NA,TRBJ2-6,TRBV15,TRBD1,TGTGCCACCAGCGCACCACCGGGACAGGGTCCCTCTGGGGCCAACGTCCTGACTTTC,CATSAPPGQGPSGANVLTF
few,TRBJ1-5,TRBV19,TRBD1,TGTGCCAGTAGTATGGGACAGGGGGCTAGACAGCCCCAGCATTTT,CASSMGQGARQPQHF
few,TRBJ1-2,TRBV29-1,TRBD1,TGCAGCGTCTCGGACAGGAACTATGGCTACACCTTC,CSVSDRNYGYTF
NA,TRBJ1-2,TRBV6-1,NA,TGTGCCAGCAGTGAAGCTGGGGGAGAACTGCGCTATGGCTACACCTTC,CASSEAGGELRYGYTF
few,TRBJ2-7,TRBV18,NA,TGTGCCAGCTCACCACCGGGGTGGGAGTCCTACGAGCAGTACTTC,CASSPPGWESYEQYF
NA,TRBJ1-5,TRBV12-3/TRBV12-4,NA,TGTGCCAGCAGTTTAAGGGGGGGAAGGCTTGAGGGATCCCATCAGCCCCAGCATTTT,CASSLRGGRLEGSHQPQHF
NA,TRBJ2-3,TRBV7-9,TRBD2,TGTGCCAGCAGCTTAATCCTCCACGCGGGGGGGGGAAGCGGCACAGATACGCAGTATTTT,CASSLILHAGGGSGTDTQYF
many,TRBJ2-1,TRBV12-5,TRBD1,TGTGCTAGTGGCGAGGGGGCGGTTAGGAATGAGCAGTTCTTC,CASGEGAVRNEQFF
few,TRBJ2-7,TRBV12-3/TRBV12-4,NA,TGTGCCAGCAGTTTCCGGGTAGACGAGCAGTACTTC,CASSFRVDEQYF
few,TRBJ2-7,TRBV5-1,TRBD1,TGCGCCAGCAGTCAGGACAGGGGGTACTACGAGCAGTACTTC,CASSQDRGYYEQYF
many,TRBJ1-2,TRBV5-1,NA,TGCGCCAGCAGCTTCTCCTCGGACAGCTTCTATGGCTACACCTTC,CASSFSSDSFYGYTF
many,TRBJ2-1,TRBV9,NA,TGTGCCAGCAGTGGCAATGAGCAGTTCTTC,CASSGNEQFF
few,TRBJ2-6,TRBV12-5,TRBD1,TGTGCTAGTGGTTTGGGACAGGGGGCTTCTGGGGCCAACGTCCTGACTTTC,CASGLGQGASGANVLTF
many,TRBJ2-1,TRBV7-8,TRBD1,TGTGCCAGCAGCTTCCGGGCGGACAGGCCATACAATGAGCAGTTCTTC,CASSFRADRPYNEQFF
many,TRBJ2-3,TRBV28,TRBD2,TGTGCCAGCAGTTCGCCCGGGACTAGCGGCCGCACAGATACGCAGTATTTT,CASSSPGTSGRTDTQYF
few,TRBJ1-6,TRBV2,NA,TGTGCCAGCACCCTAGGGGTGTCACCCCTCCACTTT,CASTLGVSPLHF
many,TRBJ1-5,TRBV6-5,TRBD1,TGTGCCAGCAGTTACGCCGACAGGGGTCACAATCAGCCCCAGCATTTT,CASSYADRGHNQPQHF